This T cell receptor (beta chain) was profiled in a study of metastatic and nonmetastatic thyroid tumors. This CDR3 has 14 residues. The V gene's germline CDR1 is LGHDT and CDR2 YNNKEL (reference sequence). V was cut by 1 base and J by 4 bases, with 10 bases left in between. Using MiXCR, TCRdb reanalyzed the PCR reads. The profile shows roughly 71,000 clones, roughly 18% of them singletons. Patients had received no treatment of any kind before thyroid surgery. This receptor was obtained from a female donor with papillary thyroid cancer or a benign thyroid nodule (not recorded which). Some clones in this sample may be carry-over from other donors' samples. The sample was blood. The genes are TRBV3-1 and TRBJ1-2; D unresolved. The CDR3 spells CASSQGEGAYGYTF. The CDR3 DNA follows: TGTGCCAGCAGCCAAGGGGAGGGTGCCTATGGCTACACCTTC.